This T cell receptor beta chain emerged from a study of T-cell memory formation after mild COVID-19. Study background: There were largely donor-specific TCR clusters. Study-wide points: Cross-reactive memory appears to have joined, as suggested by some responding clones showing up in pre-infection memory. Contracting clones from day 15 to 85 showed balanced CD4/CD8; later expanders favored CD4+.

The V end was cut by 1 base, the J end by 6 bases, with 18 bases between. From germline, CDR1 is LGHNA and CDR2 YSLEER. The CDR3 extends over 17 amino acids. The 5'RACE method, run with constant-segment primers, produced TCR alpha and TCR beta cDNA libraries (carrying sample barcodes and UMIs). TCRdb recomputed calls from the 5' RACE reads with MiXCR, one row per CDR3 protein. The sample contains about 560,000 distinct CDR3 sequences, roughly a fifth of which appear only once. This clonotype was seen only a few times. Its specificity is unknown. V is TRBV4-3 and J is TRBJ2-2; weak D call: TRBD2 (6 bases). Sequences were obtained from PBMCs or a T cell subset sorted from them (not recorded which). The receptor's source is an adult woman who had mild COVID-19 (a few samples of this study predate the infection). Cell type and time point are not known. CDR3 DNA sequence: TGCGCCAGCAGCCAAGGAGTGGGGGGTCTTACGGCCGGGGAGCTGTTTTTT. It yields the protein CASSQGVGGLTAGELFF.